This TCR beta chain was captured in a study of shared T cell receptors in the human thymus. This clone was recorded a few times. Generated by immunoSEQ multiplex PCR, the TCRdb table keeps only in-frame clones and is missing some. The sample has roughly 710,000 clones; roughly 85% are singletons. These data also featured in a second study, about human thymus T cells. That work contributes: Having corrective surgery for congenital heart defects, healthy Finnish infants were the ones who donated. Resections removed during corrective heart surgery provided the thymus tissue used. Within thymic and blood repertoires, V and J gene usage appeared to be biased. Related work showed strongly overlapping thymic repertoires across unrelated individuals.

The sequence came from a girl in the first two years of life with a congenital heart defect. The specimen was thymocytes.

This CDR3 reads CASRIYRATGYNEQFF. CDR3 bases: TGTGCCAGCAGGATTTACAGGGCTACGGGATACAATGAGCAGTTCTTC. The chain joins TRBV7-9 to TRBJ2-1, with D possibly being TRBD1 (6 bases). This CDR3 has 16 amino acids. CDR1 is SEHNR and CDR2 is FQNEAQ in the germline V gene (reference sequence). Trimming left V 6 bases short and J 4 bases short, with 19 bases between.